This TCR beta chain was sequenced for a study of T cell repertoires in cytomegalovirus infection. Study background: From public TCR beta signatures came an indication of both CMV infection and matching HLA type. Study-level points and caveats: CMV-specific TCR beta clonotypes restricted by HLA-C dominated the ex vivo response.

The length of the CDR3 is 15 residues. CDR1 and CDR2 from the germline V gene are SGHVS and FQNEAQ. The V end lost 1 base, the J end lost 8 bases, and 15 bases lay between the germline ends. As concerns this clonotype: The target antigen is unknown.

TCRdb re-called the reads with MiXCR, one entry per CDR3 protein. The sample lists about 110,000 distinct CDR3 sequences, around 10% occurring once. Material for sequencing was PBMCs, sequenced either directly or after in vitro stimulation (not recorded which). This clonotype was obtained from a human donor in good health (CMV status not recorded). Some clones in this sample may be carry-over from other donors' samples. The rearrangement links TRBV7-8 to TRBJ2-1; no clear D. As DNA, the CDR3 is TGTGCCAGCAGCTTAGAGGCCAACCTTCAGTATGAGCAGTTCTTC. Its protein product is CASSLEANLQYEQFF.